This is a list of T cell receptor beta chains from one sample in a study of T cells in Graves' hyperthyroidism and ophthalmopathy. Via MiXCR, TCRdb re-called the multiplex PCR reads, giving one row per CDR3 protein. Among 300,000 to 450,000 distinct CDR3 sequences listed, approximately 14% were seen once. Sequencing was done on a sample of blood. The receptor source for this set is a woman aged 18-29 years with Graves' hyperthyroidism that later progressed to Graves' ophthalmopathy. The CDR3 runs from the conserved cysteine through the conserved F or W. Fields, in order: J gene, D gene, clone size, V gene, CDR3 DNA, CDR3 protein. A D gene is named only where the DNA matches it firmly. Clone sizes are given selectively: once, few, many, or a class where the clone is expanded.

J gene: TRBJ2-3
D gene: .
clone size: .
V gene: TRBV4-3
CDR3 DNA: TGCGCCAGCAGCCAAACCACAGGCGAGGATACGCAGTATTTT
CDR3 protein: CASSQTTGEDTQYF

J gene: TRBJ1-2
D gene: TRBD1
clone size: many
V gene: TRBV28
CDR3 DNA: TGTGCCAGCACCCGGGACAGGGGCCGAGATGGCTACACCTTC
CDR3 protein: CASTRDRGRDGYTF

J gene: TRBJ2-2
D gene: .
clone size: few
V gene: TRBV19
CDR3 DNA: TGTGCCAGTAGTATGAGCGTTATCGGGGAGCTGTTTTTT
CDR3 protein: CASSMSVIGELFF

J gene: TRBJ2-5
D gene: .
clone size: many
V gene: TRBV27
CDR3 DNA: TGTGCCAGCAAACGGGGCTCAGGGGAGACCCAGTACTTC
CDR3 protein: CASKRGSGETQYF

J gene: TRBJ1-1
D gene: .
clone size: few
V gene: TRBV4-1
CDR3 DNA: TGCGCCAGCAGCCAAGATCTCGGCCAGGGAAGGGCTTTCTTT
CDR3 protein: CASSQDLGQGRAFF

J gene: TRBJ2-1
D gene: .
clone size: many
V gene: TRBV5-1
CDR3 DNA: TGCGCCAGCAGCCGAGATCAGAATGAGCAGTTCTTC
CDR3 protein: CASSRDQNEQFF

J gene: TRBJ2-1
D gene: TRBD2
clone size: .
V gene: TRBV4-2
CDR3 DNA: TGTGCCAGCAGCCAAGAAACCCGCGGACTAGCGCATGAGCAGTTCTTC
CDR3 protein: CASSQETRGLAHEQFF

J gene: TRBJ2-3
D gene: .
clone size: few
V gene: TRBV12-3/TRBV12-4
CDR3 DNA: TGTGCCAGCAGTTTGGGGGGAGTAATACCAGATACGCAGTATTTT
CDR3 protein: CASSLGGVIPDTQYF

J gene: TRBJ2-1
D gene: TRBD2
clone size: few
V gene: TRBV24-1
CDR3 DNA: TGTGCCACCAGTGATTTCGGGCTAGGAGGGGAGCGGGGCCCCTACAATGAGCAGTTCTTC
CDR3 protein: CATSDFGLGGERGPYNEQFF

J gene: TRBJ2-1
D gene: .
clone size: few
V gene: TRBV30
CDR3 DNA: TGTGCCTGGGTACAGGTAGACAATGAGCAGTTCTTC
CDR3 protein: CAWVQVDNEQFF

J gene: TRBJ1-5
D gene: TRBD1
clone size: many
V gene: TRBV27
CDR3 DNA: TGTGCCAGCAGGTCGACAGGGAATAGCAATCAGCCCCAGCATTTT
CDR3 protein: CASRSTGNSNQPQHF

J gene: TRBJ2-3
D gene: .
clone size: many
V gene: TRBV20-1
CDR3 DNA: TGCAGTGCTATAGGACAAATAGGGACAGATACGCAGTATTTT
CDR3 protein: CSAIGQIGTDTQYF

J gene: TRBJ2-1
D gene: .
clone size: many
V gene: TRBV2
CDR3 DNA: TGTTCCTGCTGGGGGGGGCACGAGCAGTTCTTC
CDR3 protein: CSCWGGHEQFF

J gene: TRBJ1-4
D gene: .
clone size: .
V gene: TRBV5-1
CDR3 DNA: TGCGCCAGCAGCTTGGCCGGTGGAGGGGCGGTAACTAATGAAAAACTGTTTTTT
CDR3 protein: CASSLAGGGAVTNEKLFF

J gene: TRBJ2-3
D gene: TRBD2
clone size: many
V gene: TRBV2
CDR3 DNA: TGTGCCAGCACTTCGACTAGCGGGATTGCAGATACGCAGTATTTT
CDR3 protein: CASTSTSGIADTQYF

J gene: TRBJ1-2
D gene: TRBD1
clone size: .
V gene: TRBV11-2
CDR3 DNA: TGTGCCAGCAGCGCAGGGGGGGACAGACGTGGCTACACCTTC
CDR3 protein: CASSAGGDRRGYTF

J gene: TRBJ1-1
D gene: .
clone size: .
V gene: TRBV3-1
CDR3 DNA: TGTGCCAGCAGCCATGGGGGGGACCCAGCTTTCTTT
CDR3 protein: CASSHGGDPAFF

J gene: TRBJ2-1
D gene: .
clone size: .
V gene: TRBV5-1
CDR3 DNA: TGCGCCAGCAGCTTGGCCTCCCTCCGCGAGCAGTTCTTC
CDR3 protein: CASSLASLREQFF

J gene: TRBJ2-1
D gene: .
clone size: many
V gene: TRBV7-2
CDR3 DNA: TGTGCCAGCAGCTTAGTTAGGGGGATCACCTCCTACAATGAGCAGTTCTTC
CDR3 protein: CASSLVRGITSYNEQFF

J gene: TRBJ2-1
D gene: TRBD2
clone size: many
V gene: TRBV12-3/TRBV12-4
CDR3 DNA: TGTGCCAGCAGTCCTCGAGCGGGGGGCAATGAGCAGTTCTTC
CDR3 protein: CASSPRAGGNEQFF

J gene: TRBJ2-7
D gene: TRBD2
clone size: many
V gene: TRBV28
CDR3 DNA: TGTGCCAGCAGTCCCGTTGGACTAGCGGGAGGCTACGAGCAGTACTTC
CDR3 protein: CASSPVGLAGGYEQYF

J gene: TRBJ2-7
D gene: .
clone size: .
V gene: TRBV18
CDR3 DNA: TGTGCCAGCTCACCACCTACTGGGAGACGGTACGAGCAGTACTTC
CDR3 protein: CASSPPTGRRYEQYF

J gene: TRBJ2-7
D gene: .
clone size: many
V gene: TRBV28
CDR3 DNA: TGTGCCAGCAGTCGCGGGGACGACTACTACGAGCAGTACTTC
CDR3 protein: CASSRGDDYYEQYF

J gene: TRBJ1-3
D gene: .
clone size: .
V gene: TRBV27
CDR3 DNA: TGTGCCAGCAGTGGGGACGCTTCGCACACCATATATTTT
CDR3 protein: CASSGDASHTIYF

J gene: TRBJ2-1
D gene: .
clone size: .
V gene: TRBV9
CDR3 DNA: TGTGCCAGCAGCGTGAGGGGGGAAAACTACAATGAGCAGTTCTTC
CDR3 protein: CASSVRGENYNEQFF

J gene: TRBJ2-7
D gene: .
clone size: .
V gene: TRBV20-1
CDR3 DNA: TGCAGTGCCCAAGACGGGCAACGCCGTTACGAGCAGTACTTC
CDR3 protein: CSAQDGQRRYEQYF

J gene: TRBJ2-3
D gene: TRBD2
clone size: few
V gene: TRBV20-1
CDR3 DNA: TGCAGTGCCGGAGCGGGAGACACAGATACGCAGTATTTT
CDR3 protein: CSAGAGDTDTQYF

J gene: TRBJ2-4
D gene: .
clone size: .
V gene: TRBV4-3
CDR3 DNA: TGCGCCAGCAGCCAAATCGGGCAGAAAAGAGAAAACATTCAGTACTTC
CDR3 protein: CASSQIGQKRENIQYF

J gene: TRBJ2-1
D gene: TRBD2
clone size: few
V gene: TRBV10-3
CDR3 DNA: TGTGCCTCCCGGTTGGGCGGGGGAGACAATGAGCAGTTCTTC
CDR3 protein: CASRLGGGDNEQFF

J gene: TRBJ2-5
D gene: .
clone size: many
V gene: TRBV20-1
CDR3 DNA: TGCAGTGCTAGAGATGGCCGACAGGCGACTAAAGAGACCCAGTACTTC
CDR3 protein: CSARDGRQATKETQYF

J gene: TRBJ2-6
D gene: .
clone size: .
V gene: TRBV18
CDR3 DNA: TGTGCCAGCTCAGCCGGGACGGTGATCTCTGGGGCCAACGTCCTGACTTTC
CDR3 protein: CASSAGTVISGANVLTF

J gene: TRBJ2-1
D gene: .
clone size: .
V gene: TRBV5-1
CDR3 DNA: TGCGCCAGCAGCTTGGCCCTCTTTAATGAGCAGTTCTTC
CDR3 protein: CASSLALFNEQFF

J gene: TRBJ1-2
D gene: .
clone size: many
V gene: TRBV30
CDR3 DNA: TGTGCCTGGAGTGAAGGGCTCGCCGGCTACACCTTC
CDR3 protein: CAWSEGLAGYTF

J gene: TRBJ2-3
D gene: .
clone size: .
V gene: TRBV19
CDR3 DNA: TGTGCCAGTAGTACAGACCCCGCCACAGATACGCAGTATTTT
CDR3 protein: CASSTDPATDTQYF

J gene: TRBJ1-3
D gene: TRBD1
clone size: few
V gene: TRBV2
CDR3 DNA: TGTGCCAGCAGTCAGGGGGACGCGGGAGACACCATATATTTT
CDR3 protein: CASSQGDAGDTIYF

J gene: TRBJ2-7
D gene: TRBD2
clone size: many
V gene: TRBV7-3
CDR3 DNA: TGTGCCAGCAGCGTCGGGACTAGCGGCGAGCAGTACTTC
CDR3 protein: CASSVGTSGEQYF

J gene: TRBJ1-1
D gene: .
clone size: .
V gene: TRBV19
CDR3 DNA: TGTGCCAGTAGTATTTTTCGGCAGAAGAGGACTGAAGCTTTCTTT
CDR3 protein: CASSIFRQKRTEAFF

J gene: TRBJ2-5
D gene: TRBD2
clone size: many
V gene: TRBV2
CDR3 DNA: TGTGCCAGCAGGGCCATAGCGGGAGTATCAGAGACCCAGTACTTC
CDR3 protein: CASRAIAGVSETQYF

J gene: TRBJ2-2
D gene: TRBD2
clone size: .
V gene: TRBV19
CDR3 DNA: TGTGCCACTCCGGGACTAGCGGATCTCGAGACGTCCACCGGGGAGCTGTTTTTT
CDR3 protein: CATPGLADLETSTGELFF

J gene: TRBJ1-2
D gene: .
clone size: .
V gene: TRBV3-1
CDR3 DNA: TGTGCCAGCAGTGCCGGGACGGATCATGGCTACACCTTC
CDR3 protein: CASSAGTDHGYTF

J gene: TRBJ2-3
D gene: .
clone size: .
V gene: TRBV14
CDR3 DNA: TGTGCCAGCAGCCAAGACTACAGGGGTAGCGGGATGACAGATACGCAGTATTTT
CDR3 protein: CASSQDYRGSGMTDTQYF

J gene: TRBJ2-7
D gene: .
clone size: many
V gene: TRBV2
CDR3 DNA: TGTGCCAGCAGTGCAGGTCACGAGCAGTACTTC
CDR3 protein: CASSAGHEQYF

J gene: TRBJ2-5
D gene: .
clone size: many
V gene: TRBV2
CDR3 DNA: TGTGCCAGCACCAATGCCCGGGGGGAGACCCAGTACTTC
CDR3 protein: CASTNARGETQYF

J gene: TRBJ2-1
D gene: .
clone size: many
V gene: TRBV12-3/TRBV12-4
CDR3 DNA: TGTGCCAGCAGCCAAGTAAGCGGAAGTAATGAGCAGTTCTTC
CDR3 protein: CASSQVSGSNEQFF

J gene: TRBJ1-2
D gene: .
clone size: many
V gene: TRBV20-1
CDR3 DNA: TGCAGTGCTAGAGAGGGAGGGTTAAGTGGCTACACCTTC
CDR3 protein: CSAREGGLSGYTF

J gene: TRBJ2-5
D gene: .
clone size: many
V gene: TRBV28
CDR3 DNA: TGTGCCAGCAGTTTGGCAGAGAAAGAGACCCAGTACTTC
CDR3 protein: CASSLAEKETQYF

J gene: TRBJ1-4
D gene: .
clone size: many
V gene: TRBV7-6
CDR3 DNA: TGTGCCAGCAGCCTCCCGTCAGAGGGCAATGAAAAACTGTTTTTT
CDR3 protein: CASSLPSEGNEKLFF